This T cell receptor (beta chain) emerged from a study of blood T cell repertoires in COVID-19 (dated by TCRdb to the early 2020s). Background on the whole study: Samples from collaborators originated in the United States, Italy and Spain and spanned both the acute and convalescent phases of COVID-19. Where available, HLA class I and class II types were taken from metadata supplied by the sample provider and were not determined by assay-based typing. Sample metadata almost always included a de-identified subject ID, COVID-19 status, age in years and sex. Samples came from the ongoing ImmuneRACE study (first 160 participants) plus 1,254 subjects from 6 global collaborators. Subjects who had been exposed to COVID-19, were actively infected with it, or had recovered from it provided the deeply sampled blood TCRbeta repertoires that made up the dataset. The repertoires were released in a freely available public database intended as a resource for research on the immune response to SARS-CoV-2. The material from the prospective study consisted of cDNA or gDNA derived from T cells, B-cell-depleted T cells, or PBMCs. Summary of the overall study and its limitations: The amount of clinical and demographic metadata varied by source and participant and was provided uncurated.

TCRbeta CDR3 regions were amplified from genomic DNA using the immunoSEQ Assay, a bias-controlled multiplex PCR. For the original study's pipeline: Nucleated cell counts per sample were estimated from amplification of reference gene primers within the assay. To quantify the absolute abundance of each unique TCRbeta CDR3 rearrangement, sequence reads were collapsed and filtered. For each sample, productive Simpson clonality was calculated as the square root of Simpson's diversity index over productive rearrangements. The table comes from immuneACCESS by way of TCRdb, which keeps in-frame sequences with V and J called. Part of the clones is missing from these tables; in studies checked, under half for an unresolved V gene and the rest for unknown reasons. The V and J calls and clone size are taken from that table; D and trimming were inferred from the DNA. The sample yields tens of thousands of clones; roughly 86% were counted once. Together, the top ten hold around 5.8% of the sample.

Collaborating institutions collected whole blood in K2EDTA tubes following their own protocols. For TCRbeta analysis, collaborators shipped samples in one of three forms: frozen whole blood, isolated PBMCs, or DNA extracted from either of those sample types. Of note for this clone: The antigen this receptor binds is unknown. Per-base quality was not reported, and no clone a single base away is much larger than it.

Counted from cysteine to phenylalanine, this CDR3 has 13 amino acids. Only CDR3 DNA remains: 39 bases, in frame from the first base. From a lookup of the germline V gene, CDR1 and CDR2 are SGHDN and FVKESK. V and J lose 4 bases and 3 bases, and a span of 10 bases separates them. This TCR was sampled from a woman aged 45-65 years with acute or convalescent COVID-19. Sequencing used peripheral blood. The chain is made from TRBV14 and TRBJ2-7; a tentative D match to TRBD1 spans 6 bases. The DNA sequence reads TGTGCCAGCAGCCGCGGACAGCTCTACGAGCAGTACTTC. The encoded protein is CASSRGQLYEQYF.